Listed below are T cell receptor beta chains from one sample, sequenced in a study of T cells in narcolepsy. TCRdb's copy holds only in-frame clones and misses some; the assay was immunoSEQ multiplex PCR. Of tens of thousands of clones detected, more than 75% appear once; the ten largest clones hold less than 1.3%. Sequenced: memory (CD45RA-) CD4+ T cells from blood. The source is a human donor in good health. The CDR3 runs from the conserved cysteine through the conserved F or W. D genes are given only for firm matches. Some rows mark clone size as missing; the rest say once, few, many or name a class of expanded clone.

j_gene,v_gene,d_gene,abundance,CDR3aa,CDR3nt
TRBJ1-2,TRBV6-1,-,-,CASITPGAAYGYTF,TGTGCCAGCATCACCCCGGGGGCGGCCTATGGCTACACCTTC
TRBJ2-7,TRBV6-1,-,-,CASSEMPGEYEQYF,TGTGCCAGCAGTGAAATGCCGGGTGAGTACGAGCAGTACTTC
TRBJ2-7,TRBV6-1,-,-,CASSMEGYAQYF,TGTGCCAGCAGTATGGAGGGTTACGCGCAGTACTTC
TRBJ2-1,TRBV9,TRBD2,-,CASSPAGTSGYYNEQFF,TGTGCCAGCAGCCCCGCCGGGACTAGCGGGTACTACAATGAGCAGTTCTTC
TRBJ2-3,TRBV19,-,-,CASSIRDTQYF,TGTGCCAGTAGTATAAGAGATACGCAGTATTTT
TRBJ2-3,TRBV10-3,TRBD2,-,CASRGGGASDTQYF,TGTGCCTCTCGCGGCGGGGGGGCCTCAGATACGCAGTATTTT
TRBJ2-5,TRBV5-4,-,-,CASSLDRGARETQYF,TGTGCCAGCAGCTTGGATCGGGGGGCCCGGGAGACCCAGTACTTC
TRBJ1-2,TRBV28,TRBD1,few,CASSLWGQLLGYGYTF,TGTGCCAGCAGTTTATGGGGACAGCTACTTGGCTATGGCTACACCTTC
TRBJ2-7,TRBV12-5,-,-,CASGLEGSGSEQYF,TGTGCTAGTGGTTTGGAAGGTTCCGGGTCCGAGCAGTACTTC
TRBJ1-4,TRBV15,-,once,CATSRGQEGDEKLFF,TGTGCCACCAGCAGAGGACAGGAGGGTGATGAAAAACTGTTTTTT
TRBJ2-6,TRBV9,TRBD1,few,CASSARDSRQLGANVLTF,TGTGCCAGCAGCGCCCGGGACAGCCGACAGCTGGGGGCCAACGTCCTGACTTTC
TRBJ1-2,TRBV5-1,-,-,CASSLENRGAANYGYTF,TGCGCCAGCAGCTTGGAAAATCGGGGGGCGGCTAACTATGGCTACACCTTC
TRBJ2-5,TRBV10-2,-,once,CASTPGETQYF,TGCGCCAGCACCCCAGGGGAGACCCAGTACTTC